The clone carrying this T cell receptor (beta chain) was seen once. Its antigen is not known. The entry originates in a study of shared clonotypes between healthy human individuals. Whole-study findings and limits: When naive CD4 clonotypes were compared across several donors, 4% to 6.5% were shared. Rarefaction revealed incomplete sorted-subset sequencing despite large depth.

CD45RO-negative, CCR7-selected cells formed the naive CD8 fraction, which excluded terminally differentiated effector memory CD45RA+ cells. As handled by the study authors: Without quality scores, immunoSEQ junctional reads could not be filtered like full-length reads. Only in-frame clones appear in the TCRdb table, and some are missing; sequencing was by immunoSEQ multiplex PCR. V, J and clone size reflect that table, while D and trimming were determined from the DNA. Among more than 2 million clones listed, just under 95% were seen once. Sample: naive CD8+ T cells from PBMCs. This receptor was obtained from a man aged 18 to 29 in good health. Some clones in this sample may be carry-over from other donors' samples.

CDR3 sequence (DNA): TGTGCCAGCAGCCTCAGTCGGGGGAGCGGCTACACCTTC. It specifies CASSLSRGSGYTF. The gene calls are TRBV7-8 and TRBJ1-2; D is perhaps TRBD1 (5 bases). The ends were cut back, 5 bases at V and 8 bases at J, with 15 bases in the middle. Germline lookup yields CDR1 SGHVS and CDR2 FQNEAQ. This CDR3 has 13 residues.